A single sample gave rise to the 10 T cell receptor beta chains below, sequenced in a study of blood T cell repertoires in COVID-19. Assay: immunoSEQ multiplex PCR; the TCRdb copy retains only in-frame clones and omits some. The data show 320,000 or so clones, with over 70% seen just once and over 4.5% held by the top ten. The sequencing sample was made of PBMCs or T cells enriched from blood (not recorded which). The receptors here all came from a young man who had recovered from COVID-19.

This chain joins TRBV12-5 and TRBJ1-1; tentatively, D is TRBD1 (6 bases). V dropped 7 bases and J dropped 8 bases, with 14 bases sitting between them. The germline V gene encodes CDR1 LGHNT and CDR2 FRNRAP. The CDR3 consists of 12 residues. The CDR3 DNA reads as TGTGCTAGTGCAGGACATGGGGGCGAAGCTTTCTTT. Translated, it gives CASAGHGGEAFF.

This sequence joins TRBV11-2 and TRBJ2-7; 10 positions agree with TRBD1. Per germline, CDR1 SGHAT and CDR2 FQNNGV. This CDR3 spans 15 amino acids. V gave up 1 base and J gave up 2 bases; unmatched junction bases: 2. CDR3 in DNA: TGTGCCAGCAGCTTAGGGGACAGGGGCCCCTACGAGCAGTACTTC. This translates into CASSLGDRGPYEQYF.

This clone was seen more than once but under ten times. The V and J genes are TRBV9 and TRBJ1-2, with TRBD1 matching over 7 bases. CDR3 size: 13 residues. V lost 0 bases to trimming and J lost 7 bases; unmatched junction nucleotides: 3. Germline V gene lookup returns CDR1 SGDLS and CDR2 YYNGEE. This CDR3 reads CASSVETGTGYTF. DNA of the CDR3: TGTGCCAGCAGCGTAGAGACAGGGACTGGCTACACCTTC. Full variable domain (missing parts from reference TRBV9 and TRBJ1-2): DSGVTQTPKHLITATGQRVTLRCSPRSGDLSVYWYQQSLDQGLQFLIQYYNGEERAKGNILERFSAQQFPDLHSELNLSSLELGDSALYFCASSVETGTGYTFGSGTRLTVV.

V and J are TRBV28 and TRBJ2-7, with 7 bases lining up with TRBD2. This CDR3 has 17 amino acids. Germline V gene data show CDR1 as MDHEN and CDR2 as SYDVKM. The junction had 16 bases not matched to a gene; V was cut back by 7 bases and J by 1 base. CDR3 DNA: TGTGCCAGCAATGACTCGATGAGCGGGGCCAAATCCTACGAGCAGTACTTC. It translates to CASNDSMSGAKSYEQYF.

The gene calls are TRBV28 and TRBJ2-7, with D possibly matching TRBD2 (6 bases). There are 12 residues in the CDR3. V was cut by 10 bases and J by 2 bases, with 12 bases left in between. Germline lookup yields CDR1 MDHEN and CDR2 SYDVKM. The CDR3 sequence: CATQDYPYEQYF. The CDR3 DNA follows: TGTGCCACCCAGGACTACCCCTACGAGCAGTACTTC.

The CDR3 nucleotides are TGTGCCACCAGCGGATGGGACAGGGGGCCCGTAGATACGCAGTATTTT. Its translation is CATSGWDRGPVDTQYF. The gene calls are TRBV15 and TRBJ2-3; 12 bases align to TRBD1. V lost 5 bases to trimming and J lost 5 bases; unmatched junction nucleotides: 8. The CDR3 runs to 16 residues. Germline lookup yields CDR1 LNHNV and CDR2 YYDKDF (reference sequence).

The rearrangement joins TRBV7-8 to TRBJ1-1, with 8 positions matching TRBD1. Unmatched junction bases numbered 16, after V lost 5 bases and J lost 5 bases. This CDR3 is 17 amino acids long. Germline CDR1 is SGHVS and CDR2 is FQNEAQ. This chain's CDR3 is CASSPLRAGGAKTEAFF. CDR3 bases: TGTGCCAGCAGCCCGTTGAGGGCAGGGGGCGCAAAAACTGAAGCTTTCTTT.

This clone was seen a single time. The rearrangement links TRBV6-5 to TRBJ1-5, with a possible D match to TRBD1 (5 bases). The CDR3 sequence is 14 residues long. V lost 6 bases and J 5 bases, leaving 14 bases between the germline ends. Germline CDR1 is MNHEY and CDR2 is SVGAGI. The CDR3 region is CASRSDSGDQPQHF. CDR3 in DNA: TGTGCCAGCAGGAGCGACAGTGGGGATCAGCCCCAGCATTTT.

CDR3 nucleotide sequence: TGCAGTGCTAGTGCGGGGGGCCGGTCCCAAGCTTTCTTT. Protein product: CSASAGGRSQAFF. The V gene is TRBV20-1, the J gene TRBJ1-1; a weak D match, TRBD1 (6 bases). Germline V gene sequence: CDR1 DFQATT, CDR2 SNEGSKA (reference sequence). The CDR3 sequence is 13 residues long. V dropped 3 bases and J dropped 9 bases, with 17 bases sitting between them.

The chain links TRBV4-1 to TRBJ2-3, with 8 positions matching TRBD2. V gave up 2 bases and J gave up 0 bases; unmatched junction bases: 13. CDR1 is MGHRA, CDR2 YSYEKL, per germline. The CDR3 extends over 19 amino acids. CDR3 bases: TGCGCCAGCAGCCAACCCCCCCTCACTAGCGGTAAGAGCACAGATACGCAGTATTTT. It encodes CASSQPPLTSGKSTDTQYF.